The 2 T cell receptor beta chains in this list originate from one sample, sequenced in a study of T cells in Graves' hyperthyroidism and ophthalmopathy. RNA transcripts gave rise to amplified TCR beta CDR3 regions. Primed by the HTBI set, a first-round RT-PCR was run on the TCR CDR3. In TCRdb, the multiplex PCR reads were re-called with MiXCR into one record per CDR3 protein. The sample carries 300,000 to 400,000 distinct CDR3 sequences, around a sixth recorded once. Source material: blood. Every receptor here comes from a man aged 18 to 29 with Graves' ophthalmopathy.

Many counts were recorded for this clonotype. V gene TRBV6-2 or TRBV6-3 combines with J gene TRBJ2-1; tentatively, D is TRBD1 (6 bases). The CDR3 length is 16 residues. V was shortened by 0 bases and J by 0 bases, with 9 bases between the two germline ends. Germline CDR1 and CDR2: MNHEY and SVGEGT. The CDR3: CASSYSQGSSYNEQFF. The CDR3 DNA reads TGTGCCAGCAGTTACTCGCAGGGGAGCTCCTACAATGAGCAGTTCTTC.

The V call is TRBV5-1, the J call TRBJ1-1; 7 nucleotides match TRBD1. This CDR3 comprises 15 residues. The trim removed 1 base at V and 0 bases at J, leaving 3 bases unmatched. CDR1 and CDR2 (germline): SGHRS, YFSETQ. In DNA, the CDR3 is TGCGCCAGCAGCTTGCGGGGACAGCTGAACACTGAAGCTTTCTTT. Encoded protein: CASSLRGQLNTEAFF.